Listed below are T cell receptor beta chains from one sample, sequenced in a study of control samples from healthy donors and cancer patients. Sequencing was performed with immunoSEQ multiplex PCR; in TCRdb, only in-frame clones are kept and a portion is missing. The sample comprises approximately 90,000 clones, roughly 90% of which are singletons, and roughly 14% rests with the top ten. The specimen sequenced was blood. These receptors were taken from a woman in her 70s in good health. CDR3s include the opening cysteine and the closing phenylalanine or tryptophan. D genes are given only for firm matches.

>TRBV11-3|-|TRBJ2-2
CASSRTGELFF
>TRBV6-5|TRBD1|TRBJ1-5
CASKGQGNQPQHF
>TRBV9|-|TRBJ1-1
CASSVGGTTMNTEAFF
>TRBV9|-|TRBJ2-3
CASSVENHLSTDTQYF
>TRBV5-4|TRBD1|TRBJ1-4
CASSQTGGDEKLFF
>TRBV2|TRBD1|TRBJ1-6
CASSEDPQGIGSPLHF
>TRBV9|-|TRBJ2-3
CASSVDRPGVRGLDTQYF
>TRBV7-2|-|TRBJ2-2
CASSSQGGLGGELFF
>TRBV6-5|-|TRBJ1-6
CATSETVNSPLHF
>TRBV9|-|TRBJ1-2
CASSVALGEYGYTF
>TRBV27|TRBD1|TRBJ1-2
CASSEQGASYGYTF
>TRBV5-5|-|TRBJ1-4
CASSLLTNEKLFF
>TRBV25-1|-|TRBJ1-1
CASSVDLWVTEAFF
>TRBV29-1|-|TRBJ2-7
CSVVDSYEQYF
>TRBV5-1|-|TRBJ2-1
CASSPDGQTYNEQFF